This is a list of T cell receptor beta chains from one sample in a study of blood T cell repertoires in COVID-19. TCRdb's copy holds only in-frame clones and misses some; the assay was immunoSEQ multiplex PCR. The table includes some 380,000 clones, approximately 86% detected once. Sequencing used PBMCs or T cells enriched from blood (not recorded which). All receptors derive from a woman aged 40 to 50 with acute COVID-19. CDR3s include the opening cysteine and the closing phenylalanine or tryptophan. The D gene is left open where the match is weak. Size values are once, few and many counts, or a class for expanded clones, and some rows have none.

-	TRBJ1-6	TRBV11-2	-	CASSLGAGLDSPLHF	TGTGCCAGCAGCTTAGGGGCAGGGCTTGATTCACCCCTCCACTTT
TRBD1	TRBJ1-5	TRBV15	-	CATSTGQGSGQPQHF	TGTGCCACCAGCACCGGACAGGGGTCGGGTCAGCCCCAGCATTTT
TRBD1	TRBJ2-3	TRBV5-1	-	CASSPRDRGTDTQYF	TGCGCCAGCTCCCCCCGGGACAGGGGGACAGATACGCAGTATTTT
TRBD2	TRBJ2-2	TRBV5-4	-	CASSFLGLAGVGGELFF	TGTGCCAGCAGCTTTTTGGGACTAGCGGGGGTTGGCGGGGAGCTGTTTTTT
-	TRBJ1-3	TRBV30	-	CAWSQRSGNTIYF	TGTGCCTGGAGTCAAAGGAGTGGAAACACCATATATTTT
-	TRBJ1-2	TRBV5-1	-	CASSSDSLYGYTF	TGCGCCAGCAGCTCAGACAGTCTTTATGGCTACACCTTC
TRBD1	TRBJ1-5	TRBV2	-	CASSEGGQGFQPQHF	TGTGCCAGCAGTGAAGGGGGACAGGGGTTTCAGCCCCAGCATTTT
TRBD1	TRBJ2-3	TRBV9	few	CASSVGRGTGVTSTDTQYF	TGTGCCAGCAGCGTAGGAAGGGGGACAGGGGTCACTAGCACAGATACGCAGTATTTT
-	TRBJ1-3	TRBV5-4	-	CASSRDWRSGNTIYF	TGTGCCAGCAGCCGGGACTGGCGCTCTGGAAACACCATATATTTT
-	TRBJ1-5	TRBV2	-	CASSETGNQPQHF	TGTGCCAGCAGTGAAACGGGAAACCAGCCCCAGCATTTT
TRBD1	TRBJ2-3	TRBV5-1	once	CASSLDQGARGDTQYF	TGCGCCAGCAGCTTGGATCAGGGGGCGCGAGGAGATACGCAGTATTTT
-	TRBJ1-2	TRBV4-1	-	CASSSREGEGYTF	TGCGCCAGCAGCTCTAGGGAGGGTGAAGGCTACACCTTC
-	TRBJ2-1	TRBV4-1	-	CASSQVIRGYNEQFF	TGCGCCAGCAGCCAAGTAATCCGGGGATACAATGAGCAGTTCTTC
TRBD1	TRBJ1-6	TRBV5-4	-	CASSLHWDSGSPLHF	TGTGCCAGCAGCCTACACTGGGACAGTGGCTCACCCCTCCACTTT
TRBD2	TRBJ2-5	TRBV6-5	-	CASNPSSGGTETQYF	TGTGCCAGCAATCCTAGTAGCGGGGGGACAGAGACCCAGTACTTC
-	TRBJ2-2	TRBV30	-	CAWSPSAVTGELFF	TGTGCCTGGAGTCCCAGCGCGGTCACCGGGGAGCTGTTTTTT
-	TRBJ1-2	TRBV10-3	-	CAISRADYGYTF	TGTGCCATCAGCAGGGCCGACTATGGCTACACCTTC